Listed below are T cell receptor beta chains from one sample, sequenced in a study of T cell clusters in autoimmune cytopenias. TCRdb re-called the multiplex PCR reads, yielding one record per CDR3 amino acid sequence without DNA. In all, the sample yields more than 7,000 distinct CDR3 sequences. Sequences were obtained from peripheral blood. The receptors were gathered from a human donor with an autoimmune cytopenia or autoimmune hepatitis (not recorded which). The CDR3 runs from the conserved cysteine through the conserved F or W. The size entry is marked missing in some rows and otherwise reads once, few, many or a size class.

V gene	CDR3 length	clone size	J gene	CDR3 protein
TRBV18	14	medium-sized	TRBJ2-7	CASSPGLSSYEQYF
TRBV20-1	18	NA	TRBJ2-1	CSARASVAWVGTYNEQFF
TRBV11-1	21	NA	TRBJ2-4	CASSQGSGQIILPWAKNIQYF
TRBV5-5	16	NA	TRBJ1-6	CASSLTGLLGNSPLHF
TRBV20-1	16	NA	TRBJ2-1	CSASRLSGSADNEQFF
TRBV12-3/TRBV12-4	14	NA	TRBJ2-7	CASTSGTGNYEQYF
TRBV29-1	16	medium-sized	TRBJ2-1	CSVEVPGRGSYNEQFF
TRBV18	17	NA	TRBJ2-2	CASSPYDQGKGTGELFF
TRBV30	15	NA	TRBJ2-5	CAWRAGQSTGETQYF
TRBV27	14	NA	TRBJ2-1	CASRLSGLHNEQFF
TRBV12-3/TRBV12-4	13	NA	TRBJ2-2	CASRLMKAGELFF
TRBV27	17	NA	TRBJ1-1	CASSRGDFWGVNTEAFF
TRBV19	12	medium-sized	TRBJ2-1	CASSILQREQFF
TRBV18	15	NA	TRBJ1-4	CASSPEDRANEKLFF
TRBV30	14	medium-sized	TRBJ2-1	CAWQTSGWYNEQFF
TRBV30	14	NA	TRBJ1-3	CAWSVHTGGNTIYF
TRBV24-1	14	NA	TRBJ1-2	CATSAGTGDYGYTF
TRBV18	15	NA	TRBJ2-7	CASSLYSGRPHEQYF
TRBV15	13	medium-sized	TRBJ1-2	CATSGQQNYGYTF
TRBV28	16	NA	TRBJ1-5	CASRDFATGSNQPQHF
TRBV20-1	12	NA	TRBJ2-5	CSARTTQETQYF
TRBV18	14	NA	TRBJ1-5	CASSPRGDSQPQHF
TRBV6-5	18	medium-sized	TRBJ2-7	CASSYSPPLAGGAYEQYF
TRBV12-3/TRBV12-4	14	medium-sized	TRBJ1-5	CASSRTGDGQPQHF
TRBV18	12	medium-sized	TRBJ1-3	CASSPPGNTIYF
TRBV5-4	15	NA	TRBJ2-7	CASSPGTEGSYEQYF
TRBV30	12	NA	TRBJ2-7	CAWSVDRYEQYF
TRBV18	15	NA	TRBJ1-2	CASSPPTDRRKGYTF
TRBV27	13	medium-sized	TRBJ2-7	CASSLQGYHEQYF
TRBV18	13	NA	TRBJ1-6	CASHGQGDSPLHF
TRBV12-3/TRBV12-4	13	NA	TRBJ2-5	CASSFGGGETQYF
TRBV6-5	13	medium-sized	TRBJ2-5	CASSYEYQETQYF
TRBV6-6	14	NA	TRBJ1-3	CASSERKGVDTIYF
TRBV5-1	14	NA	TRBJ1-2	CASSRQGANYGYTF
TRBV5-6	12	medium-sized	TRBJ2-1	CASSRSQTEQFF
TRBV6-5	13	medium-sized	TRBJ2-1	CASQSGTYNEQFF
TRBV18	15	NA	TRBJ2-1	CASSPGAVAYNEQFF
TRBV30	15	NA	TRBJ1-6	CAWSGPSSYNSPLHF